Listed below are T cell receptor beta chains from one sample, sequenced in a study of siplizumab effects on memory and regulatory T cells. Assay: immunoSEQ multiplex PCR; the TCRdb copy retains only in-frame clones and omits some. Of about 120,000 clones in the sample, roughly 93% were seen once. The sequenced material came from non-Treg CD4+ T cells sorted from blood. Receptors were obtained from a human donor in good health. Each CDR3 is given with its conserved first and last residue. The D gene is left open where the match is weak. Size tells how often a clone was seen (once, few, many) or the class of an expanded clone, and some rows leave it out.

- TRBJ2-7 TRBV18 - CASSPRQDSYEQYF TGTGCCAGCTCACCAAGACAGGATTCCTACGAGCAGTACTTC
- TRBJ2-3 TRBV7-6 - CASSLRGRDTDTQYF TGTGCCAGCAGCTTAAGGGGGAGGGACACAGATACGCAGTATTTT
- TRBJ2-7 TRBV7-4 - CASSFTDYYEQYF TGTGCCAGCAGCTTTACGGACTACTACGAGCAGTACTTC
once TRBJ1-3 TRBV11-2 - CASSLERQGNTIYF TGTGCCAGCAGCTTAGAGCGACAGGGAAACACCATATATTTT
- TRBJ2-1 TRBV5-4 TRBD2 CASSRGLSGGVDEQFF TGTGCCAGCAGCCGGGGACTTAGCGGGGGCGTGGATGAGCAGTTCTTC
few TRBJ2-1 TRBV4-3 - CASSQLGRNNEQFF TGCGCCAGCAGCCAACTGGGACGGAACAATGAGCAGTTCTTC
- TRBJ2-3 TRBV4-1 TRBD2 CASSQGGGRDTQYF TGCGCCAGCAGCCAAGGCGGGGGGAGGGATACGCAGTATTTT
- TRBJ1-1 TRBV6-6 TRBD1 CASSGQGPGTEAFF TGTGCCAGCAGTGGACAGGGTCCGGGGACTGAAGCTTTCTTT
- TRBJ1-5 TRBV7-2 - CASSGRFDQPQHF TGTGCCAGCAGCGGGCGGTTCGATCAGCCCCAGCATTTT
once TRBJ2-3 TRBV29-1 - CSVDPRTDTQYF TGCAGCGTGGACCCACGCACAGATACGCAGTATTTT
- TRBJ1-2 TRBV7-2 - CASSLDLANLYGYTF TGTGCCAGCAGCTTAGATCTGGCCAACTTATATGGCTACACCTTC
once TRBJ1-1 TRBV5-6 TRBD1 CASSTDRGVEAFF TGTGCCAGCAGCACGGACAGGGGCGTAGAAGCTTTCTTT
- TRBJ1-4 TRBV7-2 - CASSSQGGEKLFF TGTGCCAGCAGCTCCCAGGGTGGTGAAAAACTGTTTTTT
- TRBJ2-2 TRBV7-3 TRBD1 CASSLRGPGELFF TGTGCCAGCAGCCTCAGGGGGCCCGGGGAGCTGTTTTTT
- TRBJ2-7 TRBV25-1 TRBD1 CASGKTSGGSEQYF TGTGCCAGCGGAAAAACGTCAGGGGGAAGTGAGCAGTACTTC
- TRBJ1-3 TRBV7-3 TRBD1 CASRYRQGRNTIYF TGTGCCAGCAGATATCGACAGGGGAGGAACACCATATATTTT